Listed below are T cell receptor beta chains from one sample, sequenced in a study of cytomegalovirus exposure and HLA in healthy donors. Produced via immunoSEQ multiplex PCR; TCRdb's table is partial and in-frame only. The sample holds around 91,000 clones, around 79% seen once. The sample consisted of PBMCs. The receptors were sampled from a woman in her 40s in good health and CMV-seropositive. Each CDR3 is given with its conserved first and last residue. A D gene is named only where the DNA matches it firmly. The size entry is marked missing in some rows and otherwise reads once, few, many or a size class.

J gene | CDR3 length | V gene | clone size | D gene | CDR3 DNA | CDR3 protein
TRBJ1-1 | 14 | TRBV28 | - | TRBD1 | TGTGCCAGCAGCCCGGGACAGGGGACCTTCGGAGCTTTCTTT | CASSPGQGTFGAFF
TRBJ2-7 | 15 | TRBV7-9 | - | - | TGTGCCAGCAGCCCTTCGCGGGGGCTAACCTACGAGCAGTACTTC | CASSPSRGLTYEQYF
TRBJ1-2 | 16 | TRBV7-9 | - | - | TGTGCCAGCAGCCATTCTACGACCCAGGGGAGCTATGGCTACACCTTC | CASSHSTTQGSYGYTF
TRBJ2-1 | 16 | TRBV19 | - | - | TGTGCCAGTAGTACCGTGGAGGGGGCGGCGAACAATGAGCAGTTCTTC | CASSTVEGAANNEQFF
TRBJ1-6 | 15 | TRBV10-3 | - | TRBD1 | TGTGCCATCAGCGACAGGGGTAAATATAATTCACCCCTCCACTTT | CAISDRGKYNSPLHF
TRBJ1-6 | 14 | TRBV6-1 | - | - | TGTGCCAGCAGTGATCTAACAGATAATTCACCCCTCCACTTT | CASSDLTDNSPLHF
TRBJ2-7 | 14 | TRBV5-4 | - | - | TGTGCCAGCAGCTTGCCAGGGCCGAACTACGAGCAGTACTTC | CASSLPGPNYEQYF
TRBJ2-1 | 13 | TRBV4-2 | few | - | TGTGCCAGCAGCCTTAGCAACTACAATGAGCAGTTCTTC | CASSLSNYNEQFF
TRBJ2-2 | 20 | TRBV28 | few | TRBD2 | TGTGCCAGCAGTTTATCTCCCGGGACTAGCGGGAGTTCGAACACCGGGGAGCTGTTTTTT | CASSLSPGTSGSSNTGELFF
TRBJ1-1 | 15 | TRBV27 | - | TRBD1 | TGTGCCAGCAGTCGATGGGACAGCTCGGGCACTGAAGCTTTCTTT | CASSRWDSSGTEAFF
TRBJ1-1 | 14 | TRBV7-3 | - | TRBD1 | TGTGCCAGCAGCTTAGGGACAGGGGACACTGAAGCTTTCTTT | CASSLGTGDTEAFF
TRBJ2-5 | 11 | TRBV14 | - | - | TGTGCCAGCAGCCGCGAAGAGACCCAGTACTTC | CASSREETQYF
TRBJ2-1 | 18 | TRBV4-2 | - | TRBD2 | TGTGCCAGCAGCCAAGGCAACTTCCTAGCGGGTATTGACAATGAGCAGTTCTTC | CASSQGNFLAGIDNEQFF
TRBJ2-7 | 15 | TRBV28 | - | TRBD2 | TGTGCCAGCAGCCCCGGGGGCGGGAGGGCTCCCGAGCAGTACTTC | CASSPGGGRAPEQYF
TRBJ2-7 | 15 | TRBV15 | few | TRBD1 | TGTGCCACCAGCAGAGGGACAGGGGGCAGCTACGAGCAGTACTTC | CATSRGTGGSYEQYF
TRBJ2-5 | 15 | TRBV7-9 | - | - | TGTGCCAGCAGCTCGGGTACGGGGTTAGGAGGGACCCAGTACTTC | CASSSGTGLGGTQYF
TRBJ2-1 | 16 | TRBV10-3 | - | TRBD2 | TGTGCCATCAGTGAGTCTAGCGGGAGGGCCGGCAATGAGCAGTTCTTC | CAISESSGRAGNEQFF
TRBJ1-1 | 16 | TRBV18 | once | TRBD1 | TGTGCCAGCTCGCAGGGACAGGGGGCAGGGAACACTGAAGCTTTCTTT | CASSQGQGAGNTEAFF
TRBJ2-7 | 16 | TRBV5-4 | - | TRBD2 | TGTGCCAGCAGCCCCAGCCAGACTACTAGCGGGAGTCGAGGATACTTC | CASSPSQTTSGSRGYF
TRBJ2-7 | 18 | TRBV2 | - | TRBD1 | TGTGCCAGCAGTGAAGATGGACAGGGGCGGACTTACTCCTACGAGCAGTACTTC | CASSEDGQGRTYSYEQYF
TRBJ1-1 | 13 | TRBV7-9 | - | - | TGTGCCAGCAGCTTACAGGAGAACACTGAAGCTTTCTTT | CASSLQENTEAFF
TRBJ2-3 | 17 | TRBV9 | - | TRBD2 | TGTGCCAGCAGCGTAGGTCTAGCGGGAGGCGGTGGAGATACGCAGTATTTT | CASSVGLAGGGGDTQYF
TRBJ2-3 | 13 | TRBV5-4 | - | - | TGTGCCAGCAGCTTGGGGTTCGCGGATACGCAGTATTTT | CASSLGFADTQYF
TRBJ1-2 | 14 | TRBV6-5 | - | TRBD1 | TGTGCCAGCAGTTACGGGACAGGGGGCAAGGGCTACACCTTC | CASSYGTGGKGYTF
TRBJ2-3 | 11 | TRBV2 | - | - | TGTGCCAGCAGTGCGACTGATACGCAGTATTTT | CASSATDTQYF
TRBJ2-1 | 11 | TRBV4-2 | once | - | TGTGCCAGCAGCCTCCGGAATGAGCAGTTCTTC | CASSLRNEQFF
TRBJ1-1 | 15 | TRBV9 | - | - | TGTGCCAGCAGCGGCCACAGCACCCCGAACACTGAAGCTTTCTTT | CASSGHSTPNTEAFF
TRBJ1-1 | 12 | TRBV5-1 | - | - | TGCGCCAGCCGCCCCGGGAACACTGAAGCTTTCTTT | CASRPGNTEAFF
TRBJ1-1 | 17 | TRBV28 | few | - | TGTGCCAGCAGTGTTCTATCGGAAGCAGGTATGAACACTGAAGCTTTCTTT | CASSVLSEAGMNTEAFF
TRBJ1-5 | 15 | TRBV28 | - | - | TGTGCCAGCAGTCCCCAGGGTCTACCGAATCAGCCCCAGCATTTT | CASSPQGLPNQPQHF